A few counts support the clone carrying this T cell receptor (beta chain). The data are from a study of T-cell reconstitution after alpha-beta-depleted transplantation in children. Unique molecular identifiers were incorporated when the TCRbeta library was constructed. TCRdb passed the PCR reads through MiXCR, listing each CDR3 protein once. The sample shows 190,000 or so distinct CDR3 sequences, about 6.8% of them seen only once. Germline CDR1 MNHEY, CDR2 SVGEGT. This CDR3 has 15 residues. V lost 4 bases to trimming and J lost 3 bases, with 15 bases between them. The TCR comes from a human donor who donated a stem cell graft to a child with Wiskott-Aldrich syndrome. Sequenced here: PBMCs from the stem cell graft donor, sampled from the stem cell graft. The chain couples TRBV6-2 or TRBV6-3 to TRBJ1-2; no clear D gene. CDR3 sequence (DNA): TGTGCCAGCAGTTTAAGGGTCTCCGGTGACTATGGCTACACCTTC. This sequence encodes CASSLRVSGDYGYTF.